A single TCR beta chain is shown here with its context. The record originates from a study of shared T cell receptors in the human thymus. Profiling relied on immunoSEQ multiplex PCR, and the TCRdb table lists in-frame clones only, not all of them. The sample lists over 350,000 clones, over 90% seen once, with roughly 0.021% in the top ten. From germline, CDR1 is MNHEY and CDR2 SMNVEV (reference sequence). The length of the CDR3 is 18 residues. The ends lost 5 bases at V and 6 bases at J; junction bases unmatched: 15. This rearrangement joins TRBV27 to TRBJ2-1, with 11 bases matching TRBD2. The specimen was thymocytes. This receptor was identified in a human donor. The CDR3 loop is CASSPFGSSGRACNEQFF. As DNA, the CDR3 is TGTGCCAGCAGTCCCTTCGGGAGTAGCGGGAGGGCCTGCAATGAGCAGTTCTTC.